This T cell receptor (beta chain) comes out of a study of siplizumab effects on memory and regulatory T cells. Study findings and constraints: Sequences that were alloreactive and traceable to unstimulated CD4+ memory cells were significantly reduced by siplizumab. Naive T cells seemed more diverse than memory cells; they also seemed major alloresponse contributors. The authors could not assign a naive or memory phenotype to roughly 80-96% of proliferating CD4+ or CD8+ clones.

Sequencing used immunoSEQ multiplex PCR; TCRdb keeps in-frame clones, though not all of them. The sample yields fewer than 130,000 clones, over 85% seen once. V lost 1 base to trimming and J lost 6 bases, with 6 bases between them. Germline V lookup: CDR1 SEHNR, CDR2 FQNEAQ (reference sequence). The CDR3 is made up of 12 amino acids. In its sample, this clone was seen once. Its matching antigen is unknown. The V and J genes are TRBV7-9 and TRBJ1-1; the D gene is possibly TRBD1 (5 bases). Sequenced input: CD4+ T cells sorted from blood. The clonotype was recovered from a human donor in good health. The CDR3 coding sequence is TGTGCCAGCAGCTTAGTAGGGGCTGAAGCTTTCTTT. Translating it yields CASSLVGAEAFF.